This T cell receptor beta chain was identified in a study of OX40 agonist ivuxolimab in advanced cancers. Looked up from germline, CDR1 is SGHAT and CDR2 is FQNNGV. The CDR3 extends over 15 amino acids. V lost 5 bases to trimming and J lost 7 bases; unmatched junction nucleotides: 6. The data were produced by immunoSEQ multiplex PCR, yet TCRdb's version contains in-frame clones alone and is incomplete. The sample records some 74,000 clones, about 91% being singletons. The receptor comes from an adult with an advanced solid tumor such as melanoma, head and neck, liver or kidney cancer. The material sequenced was CD4+ or CD8+ T cells sorted from blood, taken in a trial of the OX40 agonist ivuxolimab. This rearrangement joins TRBV11-2 to TRBJ2-5, with 14 positions matching TRBD2. DNA for the CDR3: TGTGCCAGCAGCCCCGGGACTAGCGGGAGAGGGACCCAGTACTTC. This sequence encodes CASSPGTSGRGTQYF.